Each of the 26 T cell receptor beta chains below was sequenced from the same sample in a study of blood T cells in healthy people across ages. Then a second PCR, running roughly 7 to 11 cycles, was carried out with a sample-barcoded 5' primer and a J-beta primer mix. TCRdb passed the 5' RACE reads through MiXCR, listing each CDR3 protein once. The sample includes approximately 800,000 distinct CDR3 sequences, less than 80% of them seen just once. The specimen sequenced was blood. Receptors were obtained from a man aged 25 to 40 in good health.

The chain has TRBV20-1 and TRBJ2-7, with TRBD2 matching 9 bases. V was pared by 0 bases and J by 4 bases, with 7 bases of the junction left unmatched. CDR3 length: 15 amino acids. Germline V CDR1 and CDR2: DFQATT, SNEGSKA (reference sequence). The CDR3 nucleotides are TGCAGTGCTAGAGAAGCCCAGCGGGGGGTTTACGAGCAGTACTTC. Its translation is CSAREAQRGVYEQYF.

The chain joins TRBV7-2 to TRBJ2-7; 8 bases map to TRBD2. CDR1 is SGHTA, CDR2 FQGNSA, per germline. The junction had 8 bases not matched to a gene; V was cut back by 1 base and J by 3 bases. The CDR3 runs to 16 residues. CDR3 region: CASSLVVSGARYEQYF. CDR3 nucleotide sequence: TGTGCCAGCAGCTTAGTGGTTAGCGGGGCTCGCTACGAGCAGTACTTC. The variable domain in full, with the rest retrieved from reference TRBV7-2 and TRBJ2-7, is GAGVSQSPSNKVTEKGKDVELRCDPISGHTALYWYRQSLGQGLEFLIYFQGNSAPDKSGLPSDRFSAERTGGSVSTLTIQRTQQEDSAVYLCASSLVVSGARYEQYFGPGTRLTVT.

The V call is TRBV20-1, the J call TRBJ2-4, with no clear D. The J call is in doubt because the DNA end fits TRBJ2-5 better. Per germline, CDR1 DFQATT and CDR2 SNEGSKA (reference sequence). The length of the CDR3 is 14 residues. Here the CDR3 DNA reads TGCAGTGCCCAGAAGGTGGGGAAACAAGAGACCCAGTACTTC. Protein sequence: CSAQKVGKQETQYF.

The chain recombines TRBV7-9 with TRBJ2-3, with TRBD2 identical over 7 bases. Losses at the gene ends were 5 bases for V and 7 bases for J; bases not matched to a gene: 3. This CDR3 contains 12 residues. Per the germline V gene, CDR1 is SEHNR and CDR2 is FQNEAQ (reference sequence). The CDR3 DNA reads TGTGCCAGCAGCAGGGAGGGGAATACGCAGTATTTT. Its protein product is CASSREGNTQYF. Drawing the rest from reference TRBV7-9 and TRBJ2-3, the complete variable domain is DTGVSQNPRHKITKRGQNVTFRCDPISEHNRLYWYRQTLGQGPEFLTYFQNEAQLEKSRLLSDRFSAERPKGSFSTLEIQRTEQGDSAMYLCASSREGNTQYFGPGTRLTVL.

The rearrangement joins TRBV10-3 to TRBJ2-7; 7 positions agree with TRBD2. Germline V CDR1 and CDR2: ENHRY, SYGVKD. This CDR3 has 13 residues. The trim removed 4 bases at V and 2 bases at J, leaving 2 bases unmatched. The CDR3 nucleotides read TGTGCCATCAGTGTCGGGGGGACCTACGAGCAGTACTTC. Its protein product is CAISVGGTYEQYF.

This sequence joins TRBV6-1 and TRBJ1-6; maybe TRBD1 (6 bases). Trimming left V 6 bases short and J 3 bases short, with 9 bases between. The length of the CDR3 is 14 residues. Germline values: CDR1 MNHNS, CDR2 SASEGT. The DNA for the CDR3 is TGTGCCAGCAGGGGACAAATCTATAATTCACCCCTCCACTTT. This gives the protein CASRGQIYNSPLHF.

The chain carries TRBV4-1 and TRBJ2-5, with D unclear. V was trimmed by 5 bases and J by 4 bases, leaving 17 bases between them. Germline CDR1 is MGHRA and CDR2 is YSYEKL. The CDR3 runs 15 residues. This chain's CDR3 is CASSDGVTFAETQYF. CDR3 nucleotide sequence: TGCGCCAGCAGCGATGGAGTCACGTTCGCAGAGACCCAGTACTTC.

The rearrangement links TRBV6-5 to TRBJ1-2, with TRBD1 identical over 8 bases. The CDR3 is 14 amino acids. The germline V gene encodes CDR1 MNHEY and CDR2 SVGAGI. The V gene end was trimmed by 5 bases and the J gene end by 4 bases; junction bases not matched to a gene: 6. CDR3 loop: CASSPPTGAYGYTF. The CDR3 DNA reads as TGTGCCAGCAGTCCGCCGACAGGGGCCTATGGCTACACCTTC.

This clonotype came up a few times. In DNA form, the CDR3 reads TGTGCCAGCACCTTAACTGGATCCTACGAGCAGTACTTC. This sequence encodes CASTLTGSYEQYF. The chain joins TRBV12-3 or TRBV12-4 to TRBJ2-7; D is ambiguous. V was clipped by 7 bases and J by 1 base, with 11 bases between them. CDR3 length: 13 amino acids.

CDR3 in DNA: TGTGCCAGCAGTTTCCTGACTAGCGGGGAAGAGACCCAGTACTTC. Its protein is CASSFLTSGEETQYF. The V gene is TRBV6-5, the J gene TRBJ2-5; 11 nucleotides agree with TRBD2. The CDR3 has 15 residues. The ends lost 4 bases at V and 3 bases at J; junction bases unmatched: 4. CDR1 MNHEY and CDR2 SVGAGI come from the germline V gene.

Here the CDR3 reads CASSLTGTTNEKLFF. The CDR3 nucleotides are TGTGCCAGCAGCCTGACAGGCACAACTAATGAAAAACTGTTTTTT. This chain connects TRBV4-2 to TRBJ1-4; possibly TRBD1 for D (6 bases). V was pared by 4 bases and J by 0 bases, with 9 bases between. CDR3 length: 15 amino acids. Germline values: CDR1 LGHNA, CDR2 YNFKEQ.

Concerning this clonotype: At one end the junction does not follow the germline gene, possibly because of a read error. The chain has TRBV15 and TRBJ1-5; no clear D. The CDR3 runs to 12 residues. Germline V gene sequence: CDR1 LNHNV, CDR2 YYDKDF (reference sequence). The CDR3 region is CATSRDFQPQQF. As DNA, the CDR3 is TGTGCCACCAGCAGAGATTTCCAGCCCCAGCAATTT.

This clonotype was observed once. The chain's CDR3 is CASSSLGQGYTF. CDR3 DNA: TGTGCCAGCAGTTCATTGGGTCAGGGCTACACCTTC. The chain has TRBV27 and TRBJ1-2, with D unclear. The CDR3 totals 12 residues. Deletions cut 4 bases from V and 8 bases from J, with 11 bases between. Germline values: CDR1 MNHEY, CDR2 SMNVEV (reference sequence).

With respect to this clonotype: The junction differs from germline at one of its ends, possibly a read error. This chain joins TRBV12-3 or TRBV12-4 and TRBJ2-5; 7 bases line up with TRBD2. The CDR3 covers 15 residues. This chain's CDR3 is CASSSMRGKQETRYF. The DNA of the CDR3 is TGTGCCAGCAGCTCTATGCGGGGGAAACAAGAGACCCGGTACTTC.

V usage is TRBV4-3 and J usage is TRBJ2-7; a possible D gene is TRBD1 (5 bases). Trimming left V 0 bases short and J 2 bases short, with 8 bases between. This CDR3 is 14 amino acids long. The germline V gene has CDR1 LGHNA and CDR2 YSLEER. The DNA for the CDR3 is TGCGCCAGCAGCCAAGAGGCAGGGACCTACGAGCAGTACTTC. It encodes CASSQEAGTYEQYF.

This clonotype was found a few times. The chain's CDR3 is CSAQRGAYNEQFF. In DNA, the CDR3 is TGCAGTGCTCAGAGGGGGGCCTACAATGAGCAGTTCTTC. V gene TRBV20-1 combines with J gene TRBJ2-1; D may be TRBD1 or TRBD2 (6 bases each). The CDR3 is 13 amino acids. Germline V gene lookup returns CDR1 DFQATT and CDR2 SNEGSKA (reference sequence). Trimming took off 5 bases at V and 2 bases at J, with 10 bases between the two ends.

The J gene is TRBJ2-6, the V gene TRBV10-3; no clear D gene. The V gene's germline CDR1 is ENHRY and CDR2 SYGVKD. V was pared by 10 bases and J by 4 bases, with 8 bases between. The length of the CDR3 is 12 residues. The CDR3 bases are TGTGCCACAGAAGGCGGGGCCAACGTCCTGACTTTC. Encoded protein: CATEGGANVLTF.

The CDR3 reads CASSAKSWASQETQYF. The CDR3, as DNA: TGTGCCAGCAGCGCCAAGAGTTGGGCCAGCCAAGAGACCCAGTACTTC. V usage is TRBV7-2 and J usage is TRBJ2-5, with D uncertain. Trimming removed 5 bases from V and 1 base from J, with 17 bases in between. The CDR3 is made up of 16 amino acids. Germline V gene lookup returns CDR1 SGHTA and CDR2 FQGNSA.

The CDR3 DNA follows: TGCAGTGCTCAATCTCGCGACCAAGAGACCCAGTACTTC. Its protein is CSAQSRDQETQYF. This chain uses TRBV20-1 with TRBJ2-5; D not resolved. Per the germline V gene, CDR1 is DFQATT and CDR2 is SNEGSKA (reference sequence). Trimming shortened V by 5 bases and J by 0 bases, and 10 bases separated the two germline ends. This CDR3 spans 13 amino acids.

A few counts support this clonotype. The CDR3 DNA sequence: TGTGCCAGCAGCCAAGTCACCGGGACAGGGTCCGAGCAGTACTTC. It encodes CASSQVTGTGSEQYF. V usage is TRBV4-2 and J usage is TRBJ2-4; the match to TRBD1 covers 9 bases. TRBJ2-7 matches the DNA end more closely, so the J call is doubtful. In germline, CDR1 is LGHNA, CDR2 YNFKEQ. The CDR3 is made up of 15 amino acids.

J is TRBJ2-4 and V is TRBV28, with TRBD1 identical over 8 bases. The DNA matches TRBJ2-7 better at its end, which makes the J call doubtful. CDR3 length: 15 amino acids. Germline-derived CDR1 and CDR2 are MDHEN and SYDVKM. The chain's CDR3 is CASSFWRQGRYEQYF. The CDR3, as DNA: TGTGCCAGCAGTTTCTGGAGACAGGGGCGCTACGAGCAGTACTTC.

The gene calls are TRBV3-1 and TRBJ2-7, with TRBD1 identical over 9 bases. V trimming: 5 bases; J trimming: 3 bases; junction bases outside the gene matches: 8. This CDR3 contains 15 residues. Germline V lookup: CDR1 LGHDT, CDR2 YNNKEL (reference sequence). The CDR3 sequence is CASSSAQTGGYEQYF. The CDR3 coding sequence is TGTGCCAGCAGCTCGGCCCAGACAGGGGGCTACGAGCAGTACTTC.

The rearrangement links TRBV5-1 to TRBJ2-7; D call uncertain. Germline assignment: CDR1 SGHRS and CDR2 YFSETQ. The length of the CDR3 is 15 residues. The V gene lost 0 bases and the J gene lost 2 bases, with 12 bases spanning the gap. This CDR3 is CASSLDVGDTYEQYF. CDR3 in DNA: TGCGCCAGCAGCTTGGACGTGGGCGACACCTACGAGCAGTACTTC.

This chain uses TRBV12-3 or TRBV12-4 with TRBJ2-3; 10 bases line up with TRBD1. V lost 4 bases and J lost 4; bases outside the gene matches: 5. There are 15 residues in the CDR3. CDR3 in amino acids: CASSSLDRGADTQYF. CDR3 sequence (DNA): TGTGCCAGCAGTTCCCTGGACAGGGGGGCAGATACGCAGTATTTT.

CDR3 sequence: CASSDSLEAFF. DNA of the CDR3: TGTGCCAGCAGTGATTCCCTGGAAGCTTTCTTT. V gene TRBV6-1 combines with J gene TRBJ1-1; no definite D call. There are 11 residues in the CDR3. Deletions cut 3 bases from V and 8 bases from J, with 7 bases between. Germline lookup yields CDR1 MNHNS and CDR2 SASEGT.

In its sample, this clonotype was seen once. V gene TRBV6-5 combines with J gene TRBJ2-2, with 7 bases matching TRBD1. CDR3 size: 16 residues. J gave up 3 bases and V 5 bases, and 9 bases lay outside the gene matches. Germline assignment: CDR1 MNHEY and CDR2 SVGAGI. CDR3 coding DNA: TGTGCCAGCAGTGACTGGACAGGCGCGGACACCGGGGAGCTGTTTTTT. Its translation: CASSDWTGADTGELFF.